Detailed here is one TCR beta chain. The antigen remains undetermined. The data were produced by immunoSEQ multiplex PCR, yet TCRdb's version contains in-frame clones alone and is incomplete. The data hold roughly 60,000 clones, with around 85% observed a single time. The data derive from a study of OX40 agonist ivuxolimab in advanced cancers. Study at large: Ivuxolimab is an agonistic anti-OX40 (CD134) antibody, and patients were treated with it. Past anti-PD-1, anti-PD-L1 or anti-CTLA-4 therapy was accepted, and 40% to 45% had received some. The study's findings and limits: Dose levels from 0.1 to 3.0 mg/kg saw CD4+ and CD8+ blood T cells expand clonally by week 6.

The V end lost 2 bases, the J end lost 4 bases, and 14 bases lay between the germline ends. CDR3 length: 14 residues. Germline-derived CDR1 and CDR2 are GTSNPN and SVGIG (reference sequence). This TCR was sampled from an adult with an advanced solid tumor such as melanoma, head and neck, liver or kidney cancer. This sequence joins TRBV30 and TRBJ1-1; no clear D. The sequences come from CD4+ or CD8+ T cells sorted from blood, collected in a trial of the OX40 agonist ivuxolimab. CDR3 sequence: CAWSFGSLGTEAFF. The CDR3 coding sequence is TGTGCCTGGAGTTTCGGGAGTTTGGGCACTGAAGCTTTCTTT.